The 29 T cell receptor beta chains listed next were all sequenced from one sample in a study of blood T cell repertoires in COVID-19. Data came from immunoSEQ multiplex PCR; TCRdb stores just in-frame clones and leaves some out. The repertoire holds roughly 57,000 clones, 70% to 90% seen once, with approximately 6.9% in the top ten. The specimen was peripheral blood. All receptors come from a man aged 55 to 70 with active or convalescent COVID-19.

This clone was found a few times. For the CDR3, the DNA is TGTGCCAGTAGTTTAGGCGGGAGCAGGAATGAGCAGTTCTTC. As protein: CASSLGGSRNEQFF. The chain joins TRBV19 to TRBJ2-1, with 7 bases aligning to TRBD2. The CDR3 contains 14 residues. Looked up from germline, CDR1 is LNHDA and CDR2 is SQIVND (reference sequence). V lost 5 bases to trimming and J lost 7 bases; unmatched junction nucleotides: 8. The variable domain in full, with the rest retrieved from reference TRBV19 and TRBJ2-1, is DGGITQSPKYLFRKEGQNVTLSCEQNLNHDAMYWYRQDPGQGLRLIYYSQIVNDFQKGDIAEGYSVSREKKESFPLTVTSAQKNPTAFYLCASSLGGSRNEQFFGPGTRLTVL.

V gene TRBV6-6 combines with J gene TRBJ1-1; D possibly corresponds to TRBD1 (5 bases). In germline, CDR1 is MNHNY, CDR2 SVGAGI (reference sequence). The V gene lost 6 bases and the J gene lost 1 base, with 9 bases spanning the gap. This CDR3 contains 13 residues. CDR3 protein: CASSQDKNTEAFF. The CDR3 DNA sequence: TGTGCCAGCAGCCAGGACAAGAACACTGAAGCTTTCTTT.

The chain is built from TRBV10-3 and TRBJ2-6, with D maybe TRBD2 (6 bases). Trimming cost V 7 bases and J 4 bases, with 11 bases left between them. CDR1 is ENHRY, CDR2 SYGVKD, per germline. The CDR3 is 14 amino acids. As DNA, the CDR3 is TGTGCCATCAAGTTACGGGAGGGGGCCAACGTCCTGACTTTC. As protein: CAIKLREGANVLTF.

The chain employs TRBV7-8 and TRBJ2-3; 8 nucleotides line up with TRBD1. Germline values: CDR1 SGHVS, CDR2 FQNEAQ. The CDR3 runs to 14 residues. Trimming cost V 5 bases and J 6 bases; bases outside gene matches: 7. The CDR3 DNA reads as TGTGCCAGCAGCCCGAGGACAGGGTCCGATACGCAGTATTTT. It is translated as CASSPRTGSDTQYF.

The table lists this clone with a few counts. The chain employs TRBV5-1 and TRBJ2-7; tentatively, D is TRBD2 (5 bases). Germline CDR1 and CDR2: SGHRS and YFSETQ. Trimming took 4 bases from V and 0 from J, leaving 14 bases between them. This CDR3 region has 15 residues. The DNA of the CDR3 is TGCGCCAGCAGCCCCGCGCCGGGAAGCTCCTACGAGCAGTACTTC. It yields the protein CASSPAPGSSYEQYF.

The V gene is TRBV27, the J gene TRBJ2-7; 9 bases fit TRBD1. The CDR3 length is 16 residues. The V segment lost 5 bases and the J segment 0 bases; nucleotides outside the gene matches: 8. Germline V gene data show CDR1 as MNHEY and CDR2 as SMNVEV (reference sequence). In DNA, the CDR3 is TGTGCCAGCAGTAAAGCCGGGACAGGGAGCTCCTACGAGCAGTACTTC. Its translation: CASSKAGTGSSYEQYF.

The chain carries TRBV6-5 and TRBJ1-2; tentatively, D is TRBD1 (5 bases). The CDR3 loop spans 12 amino acids. V was trimmed by 6 bases and J by 3 bases, leaving 8 bases between them. Germline V gene data show CDR1 as MNHEY and CDR2 as SVGAGI. The CDR3 spells CASSPGYYGYTF. In DNA form, the CDR3 reads TGTGCCAGCAGCCCAGGGTACTATGGCTACACCTTC.

The chain has TRBV6-2 or TRBV6-3 and TRBJ2-7; TRBD2 is a possible D gene (6 bases). With 4 bases removed from V and 3 bases from J, the gap between germline ends came to 13 bases. CDR1 and CDR2 from the germline V gene are MNHEY and SVGEGT. The CDR3 is 14 residues long. The CDR3 protein is CASSWTMSNYEQYF. The CDR3 coding sequence is TGTGCCAGCAGTTGGACTATGTCGAACTACGAGCAGTACTTC.

V gene TRBV4-2 combines with J gene TRBJ1-1; D is unclear. V lost 4 bases and J lost 4, with 13 bases in between. This CDR3 comprises 14 residues. The germline V gene has CDR1 LGHNA and CDR2 YNFKEQ. CDR3 amino acids: CASSPSLASTEAFF. CDR3 in DNA: TGTGCCAGCAGCCCCTCATTGGCAAGCACTGAAGCTTTCTTT.

The chain links TRBV3-1 (or the pseudogene TRBV3-2) to TRBJ1-2, with a possible D match to TRBD1 (5 bases). Germline V lookup: CDR1 LGHDT, CDR2 YNNKEL (reference sequence). The CDR3 spans 14 residues. With 3 bases removed from V and 8 bases from J, the gap between germline ends came to 16 bases. The CDR3 nucleotides are TGTGCCAGCAGCCATACGGACAAGGCTCGGGGCTACACCTTC. Translating gives CASSHTDKARGYTF.

This chain uses TRBV12-5 with TRBJ1-5, with 8 bases fitting TRBD1. The CDR3 is 14 amino acids. CDR1 is LGHNT and CDR2 is FRNRAP in the germline V gene. V shed 9 bases, J shed 0 bases, and the junction held 4 bases outside the gene matches. CDR3 sequence: CASGQGNSNQPQHF. The CDR3 DNA reads TGTGCTAGCGGACAGGGCAATAGCAATCAGCCCCAGCATTTT.

The V and J genes are TRBV27 and TRBJ2-3; 8 nucleotides agree with TRBD1. The ends lost 5 bases at V and 2 bases at J; junction bases unmatched: 12. This CDR3 is 17 amino acids long. Per the germline V gene, CDR1 is MNHEY and CDR2 is SMNVEV (reference sequence). CDR3 region: CASSLWDRPSSTDTQYF. The CDR3 coding sequence is TGTGCCAGCAGTCTGTGGGACAGGCCCTCCTCCACAGATACGCAGTATTTT.

The V call is TRBV3-1 (or the pseudogene TRBV3-2), the J call TRBJ1-1; no clear D. V dropped 0 bases and J dropped 6 bases, with 11 bases sitting between them. Germline V gene data show CDR1 as LGHDT and CDR2 as YNNKEL (reference sequence). The CDR3 covers 14 residues. The CDR3 spells CASSQDRLISEAFF. The CDR3 DNA is TGTGCCAGCAGCCAAGATAGACTTATCTCTGAAGCTTTCTTT.

The chain couples TRBV6-5 to TRBJ2-2, with D possibly matching TRBD1 (5 bases). In germline, CDR1 is MNHEY, CDR2 SVGAGI. The ends were cut back, 6 bases at V and 5 bases at J, with 16 bases in the middle. The CDR3 sequence is 15 residues long. CDR3 in amino acids: CASSPVGAVTGELFF. CDR3 DNA: TGTGCCAGCAGCCCAGTAGGGGCGGTAACCGGGGAGCTGTTTTTT.

This clone was seen once. The chain links TRBV7-8 to TRBJ1-5, with D tentatively TRBD1 (5 bases). Trimming removed 4 bases from V and 6 bases from J, with 16 bases in between. Per germline, CDR1 SGHVS and CDR2 FQNEAQ. The CDR3 runs to 15 residues. CDR3: CASSSGASGSQPQHF. The DNA for the CDR3 is TGTGCCAGCAGCTCGGGCGCCTCAGGGTCTCAGCCCCAGCATTTT.

The chain combines TRBV15 with TRBJ1-5; 7 nucleotides match TRBD1. J gave up 3 bases and V 4 bases, and 6 bases lay outside the gene matches. The V gene's germline CDR1 is LNHNV and CDR2 YYDKDF (reference sequence). The CDR3 is made up of 15 amino acids. The CDR3 region is CATSTYRGLNQPQHF. The CDR3 bases are TGTGCCACCAGCACCTACAGGGGACTCAATCAGCCCCAGCATTTT.

This clone occurred a few times. The genes are TRBV5-1 and TRBJ2-7, with TRBD2 matching over 9 bases. The CDR3 is 17 residues long. J gave up 0 bases and V 4 bases, and 11 bases lay outside the gene matches. Germline CDR1 reads SGHRS; CDR2 reads YFSETQ. CDR3 bases: TGCGCCAGCAGCCCCAACGTCGGACTAGCGAACTCCTACGAGCAGTACTTC. Translated: CASSPNVGLANSYEQYF.

The chain carries TRBV27 and TRBJ1-3, with no clear D. CDR3 length equals 14 residues. Looked up from germline, CDR1 is MNHEY and CDR2 is SMNVEV (reference sequence). Trimming cost V 1 base and J 4 bases, with 8 bases left between them. The DNA for the CDR3 is TGTGCCAGCAGTTTATACGGGAGCGGAAACACCATATATTTT. Translated, it gives CASSLYGSGNTIYF.

The rearrangement links TRBV12-3 or TRBV12-4 to TRBJ1-1; tentatively, D is TRBD1 (5 bases). The CDR3 runs 12 residues. V lost 2 bases and J lost 6, with 7 bases in between. The DNA for the CDR3 is TGTGCCAGCAGTTTAAGGGGCGCTGAAGCTTTCTTT. This codes for CASSLRGAEAFF.

The chain links TRBV5-6 to TRBJ2-2, with 10 bases that match TRBD1. With V trimmed by 4 bases and J by 7 bases, 7 bases remained unmatched. This CDR3 comprises 15 residues. Germline CDR1 SGHDT, CDR2 YYEEEE. The CDR3 coding sequence is TGTGCCAGCAGCCCGACGGGACAGGGGTTCGGGGAGCTGTTTTTT. This translates into CASSPTGQGFGELFF.

This clone was seen just once. The chain links TRBV7-2 to TRBJ2-7; 8 bases align to TRBD2. The CDR3 spans 15 residues. Trimming at V came to 6 bases and at J to 0 bases, leaving 7 bases not matched to a gene. Looked up from germline, CDR1 is SGHTA and CDR2 is FQGNSA. The CDR3 loop is CASSSSGVASYEQYF. CDR3 nucleotide sequence: TGTGCCAGCAGTAGTAGCGGGGTAGCCTCCTACGAGCAGTACTTC.

The V and J genes are TRBV25-1 and TRBJ2-3; 11 bases map to TRBD2. The CDR3 totals 15 residues. Looked up from germline, CDR1 is MGHDK and CDR2 is SYGVNS. Trimming cost V 3 bases and J 4 bases; bases outside gene matches: 3. This CDR3 reads CASSEGLAAADTQYF. CDR3 DNA sequence: TGTGCCAGCAGTGAGGGACTAGCGGCGGCAGATACGCAGTATTTT.

The gene calls are TRBV28 and TRBJ1-2; D remains ambiguous. Trimming left V 10 bases short and J 10 bases short, with 16 bases between. Germline-derived CDR1 and CDR2 are MDHEN and SYDVKM. The CDR3 is 11 residues long. The CDR3 here is CAINRDWSYTF. CDR3 in DNA: TGTGCCATCAACCGAGACTGGTCCTACACCTTC.

The chain uses TRBV21-1 and TRBJ1-3. TRBV21-1 has pseudogene status. The CDR3 runs 16 residues. The chain's CDR3 is CASSKAHIGAGNTIYF. The CDR3 DNA sequence: TGTGCCAGCAGCAAAGCCCATATAGGAGCTGGAAACACCATATATTTT.

The chain is built from TRBV27 and TRBJ1-1; 10 positions agree with TRBD1. The germline V gene has CDR1 MNHEY and CDR2 SMNVEV (reference sequence). CDR3 length: 15 amino acids. Trimming took 4 bases from V and 4 from J; bases not matched to a gene: 6. The CDR3 protein is CASSYYRDRGTEAFF. Here the CDR3 DNA reads TGTGCCAGCAGTTACTACCGGGACAGGGGCACTGAAGCTTTCTTT.

The V and J genes are TRBV6-5 and TRBJ1-1, with no clear D. The CDR3 is made up of 13 amino acids. Looked up from germline, CDR1 is MNHEY and CDR2 is SVGAGI. V was shortened by 6 bases and J by 4 bases, with 12 bases between the two germline ends. CDR3 residues: CASSSAPGTEAFF. CDR3 sequence (DNA): TGTGCCAGCAGCTCGGCCCCAGGCACTGAAGCTTTCTTT.

This clone was seen more than once but under ten times. The CDR3 is CATSPGGDRGTWNTEAFF. The CDR3 DNA is TGTGCCACCTCCCCCGGGGGGGACAGGGGTACGTGGAACACTGAAGCTTTCTTT. The chain couples TRBV24-1 to TRBJ1-1; 10 nucleotides agree with TRBD1. This CDR3 has 18 residues. Germline assignment: CDR1 KGHDR and CDR2 SFDVKD. Unmatched junction bases numbered 16, after V lost 9 bases and J lost 1 base.

In nucleotides, the CDR3 is TGTGCCAGCAGCTCGGAGTTCTCTGGAAACACCATATATTTT. It translates to CASSSEFSGNTIYF. This chain joins TRBV7-2 and TRBJ1-3; D unresolved. The V end lost 4 bases, the J end lost 0 bases, and 7 bases lay between the germline ends. Germline CDR1 SGHTA, CDR2 FQGNSA. This CDR3 spans 14 amino acids.

The rearrangement uses TRBV7-5 and TRBJ1-5. TRBV7-5 is a pseudogene. The CDR3 covers 13 residues. CDR3 sequence (DNA): TGTGTCAGAAGCTTAGTTTTTCGTCAGCCCCAGCATTTT. It is translated as CVRSLVFRQPQHF.